This T cell receptor beta chain was sequenced for a study of cytomegalovirus exposure and HLA in healthy donors. Overall study results and limits: Later analysis suggested links between common viral pathogens and several top significant clusters.

Vbeta (60) and Jbeta (13) primers were used in the PCR. Sequencing was performed with immunoSEQ multiplex PCR; in TCRdb, only in-frame clones are kept and a portion is missing. The data show some 160,000 clones, approximately 80% seen once. V lost 4 bases, J lost 2 bases, and 3 bases lay in between. The germline gives CDR1 SGHRS, CDR2 YFSETQ. This CDR3 spans 11 amino acids. Details on this clone: Its antigen is undetermined. This specimen includes other DNA sequences encoding the same CDR3.

The clonotype was recovered from a male donor in good health and CMV-seropositive. The chain combines TRBV5-1 with TRBJ2-5; the D is unclear. Sample: PBMCs. The CDR3 protein is CASSLQETQYF. The CDR3 DNA is TGCGCCAGCAGCCTGCAAGAGACCCAGTACTTC.